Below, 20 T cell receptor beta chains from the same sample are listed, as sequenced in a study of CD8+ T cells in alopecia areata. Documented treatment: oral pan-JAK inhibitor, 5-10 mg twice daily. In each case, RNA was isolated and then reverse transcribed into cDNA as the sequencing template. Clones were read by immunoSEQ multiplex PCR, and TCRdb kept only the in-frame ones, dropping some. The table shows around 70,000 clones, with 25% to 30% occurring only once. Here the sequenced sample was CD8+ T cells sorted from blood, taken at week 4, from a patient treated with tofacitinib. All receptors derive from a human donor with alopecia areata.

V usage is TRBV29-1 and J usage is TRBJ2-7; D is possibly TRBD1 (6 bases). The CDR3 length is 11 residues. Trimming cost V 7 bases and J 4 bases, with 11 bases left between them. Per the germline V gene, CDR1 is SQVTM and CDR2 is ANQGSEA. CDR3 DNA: TGCAGCGCCGAGGACAGTTACGAGCAGTACTTC. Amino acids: CSAEDSYEQYF.

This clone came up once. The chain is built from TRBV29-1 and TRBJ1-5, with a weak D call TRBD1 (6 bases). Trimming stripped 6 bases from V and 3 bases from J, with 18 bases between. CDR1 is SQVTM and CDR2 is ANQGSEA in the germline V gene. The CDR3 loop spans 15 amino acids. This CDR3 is CSVLTGLDSNQPQHF. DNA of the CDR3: TGCAGCGTCTTGACAGGACTCGACTCCAATCAGCCCCAGCATTTT.

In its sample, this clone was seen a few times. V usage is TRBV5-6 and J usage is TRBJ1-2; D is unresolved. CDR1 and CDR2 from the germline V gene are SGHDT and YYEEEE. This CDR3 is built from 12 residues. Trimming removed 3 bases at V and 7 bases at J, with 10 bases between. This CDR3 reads CASSSTEPGYTF. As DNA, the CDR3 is TGTGCCAGCAGCTCTACCGAACCTGGCTACACCTTC.

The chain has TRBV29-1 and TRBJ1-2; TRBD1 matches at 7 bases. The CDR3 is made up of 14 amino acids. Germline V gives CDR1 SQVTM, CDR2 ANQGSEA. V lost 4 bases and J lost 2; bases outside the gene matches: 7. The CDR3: CSVGGTVENYGYTF. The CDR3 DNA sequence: TGCAGCGTTGGGGGGACAGTCGAAAACTATGGCTACACCTTC.

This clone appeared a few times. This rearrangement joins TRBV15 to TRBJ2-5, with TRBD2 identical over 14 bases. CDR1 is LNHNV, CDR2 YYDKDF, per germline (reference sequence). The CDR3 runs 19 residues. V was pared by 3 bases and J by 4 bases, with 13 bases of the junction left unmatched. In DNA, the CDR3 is TGTGCCACCAGCAGGTCGGGACTAGCGGGAGAGTGGACTACAGAGACCCAGTACTTC. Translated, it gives CATSRSGLAGEWTTETQYF.

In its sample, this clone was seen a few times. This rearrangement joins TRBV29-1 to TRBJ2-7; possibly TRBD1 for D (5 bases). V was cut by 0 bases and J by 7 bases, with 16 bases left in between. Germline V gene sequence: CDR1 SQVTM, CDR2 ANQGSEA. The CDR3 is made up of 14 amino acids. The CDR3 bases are TGCAGCGTTGAAGATCAAGAAGGGGTTCGGGAGCAGTACTTC. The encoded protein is CSVEDQEGVREQYF.

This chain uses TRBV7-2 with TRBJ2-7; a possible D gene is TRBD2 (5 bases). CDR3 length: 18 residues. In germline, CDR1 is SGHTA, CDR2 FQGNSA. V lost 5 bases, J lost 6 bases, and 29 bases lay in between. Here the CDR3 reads CASSPNALGNVLVGEQYF. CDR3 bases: TGTGCCAGCAGCCCAAACGCACTAGGGAACGTGTTGGTAGGCGAGCAGTACTTC.

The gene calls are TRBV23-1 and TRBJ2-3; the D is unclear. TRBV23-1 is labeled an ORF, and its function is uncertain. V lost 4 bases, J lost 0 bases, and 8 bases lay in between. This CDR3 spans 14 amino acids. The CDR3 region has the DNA TGCGCCAGCAGTCTTCGGGCGAGCACAGATACGCAGTATTTT. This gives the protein CASSLRASTDTQYF.

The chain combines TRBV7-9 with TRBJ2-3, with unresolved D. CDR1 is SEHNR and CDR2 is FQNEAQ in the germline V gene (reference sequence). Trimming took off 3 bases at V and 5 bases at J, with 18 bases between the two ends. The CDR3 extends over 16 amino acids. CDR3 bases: TGTGCCAGCAGCTTGGTGGGCGGTCAAGATAGAGATACGCAGTATTTT. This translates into CASSLVGGQDRDTQYF. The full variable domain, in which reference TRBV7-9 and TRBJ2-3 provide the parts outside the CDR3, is DTGVSQNPRHKITKRGQNVTFRCDPISEHNRLYWYRQTLGQGPEFLTYFQNEAQLEKSRLLSDRFSAERPKGSFSTLEIQRTEQGDSAMYLCASSLVGGQDRDTQYFGPGTRLTVL.

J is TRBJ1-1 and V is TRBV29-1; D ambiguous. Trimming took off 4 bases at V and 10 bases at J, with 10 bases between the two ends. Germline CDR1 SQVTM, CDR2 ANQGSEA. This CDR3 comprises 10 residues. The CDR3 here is CSVVSDGAFF. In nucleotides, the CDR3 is TGCAGCGTTGTATCGGATGGAGCTTTCTTT.

The DNA of the CDR3 is TGTGCCAGCGGCGGCTACGAGCAGTACTTC. Translated: CASGGYEQYF. The chain combines TRBV11-2 with TRBJ2-7; D call uncertain. The CDR3 has 10 amino acids. V dropped 8 bases and J dropped 3 bases, with 5 bases sitting between them. CDR1 is SGHAT, CDR2 FQNNGV, per germline.

CDR3 region: CASSPRSSGSYEQYF. The CDR3 coding sequence is TGTGCCAGCAGCCCGAGGTCTAGCGGGAGCTACGAGCAGTACTTC. This sequence joins TRBV7-2 and TRBJ2-7, with 10 positions matching TRBD2. The ends lost 5 bases at V and 3 bases at J; junction bases unmatched: 7. CDR3 length: 15 residues. Germline V CDR1 and CDR2: SGHTA, FQGNSA.

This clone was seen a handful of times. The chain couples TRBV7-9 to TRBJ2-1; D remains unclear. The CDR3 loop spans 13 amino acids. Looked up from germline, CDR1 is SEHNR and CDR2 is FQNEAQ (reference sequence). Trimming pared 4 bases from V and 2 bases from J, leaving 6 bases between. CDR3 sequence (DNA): TGTGCCAGCAGCTCCGTCACCTACAATGAGCAGTTCTTC. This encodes CASSSVTYNEQFF.

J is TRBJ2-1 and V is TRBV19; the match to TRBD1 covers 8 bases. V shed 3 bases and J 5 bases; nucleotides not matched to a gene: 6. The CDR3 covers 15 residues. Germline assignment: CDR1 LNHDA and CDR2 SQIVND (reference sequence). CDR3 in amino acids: CASSIAGQGNNEQFF. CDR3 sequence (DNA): TGTGCCAGTAGTATTGCAGGACAGGGCAACAATGAGCAGTTCTTC.

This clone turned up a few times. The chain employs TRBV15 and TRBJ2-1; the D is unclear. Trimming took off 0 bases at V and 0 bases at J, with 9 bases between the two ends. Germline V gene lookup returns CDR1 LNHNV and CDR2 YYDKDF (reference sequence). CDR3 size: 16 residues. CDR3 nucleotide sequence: TGTGCCACCAGCAGAGATCTAGGCAGCTCCTACAATGAGCAGTTCTTC. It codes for CATSRDLGSSYNEQFF. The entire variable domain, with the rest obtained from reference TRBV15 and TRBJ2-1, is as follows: DAMVIQNPRYQVTQFGKPVTLSCSQTLNHNVMYWYQQKSSQAPKLLFHYYDKDFNNEADTPDNFQSRRPNTSFCFLDIRSPGLGDTAMYLCATSRDLGSSYNEQFFGPGTRLTVL.

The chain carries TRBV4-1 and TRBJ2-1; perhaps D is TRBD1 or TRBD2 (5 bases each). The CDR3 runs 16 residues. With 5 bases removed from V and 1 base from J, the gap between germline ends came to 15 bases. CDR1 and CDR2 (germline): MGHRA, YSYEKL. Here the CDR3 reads CASSTRDRFSYNEQFF. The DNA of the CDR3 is TGCGCCAGCAGCACCCGGGACCGATTTTCCTACAATGAGCAGTTCTTC.

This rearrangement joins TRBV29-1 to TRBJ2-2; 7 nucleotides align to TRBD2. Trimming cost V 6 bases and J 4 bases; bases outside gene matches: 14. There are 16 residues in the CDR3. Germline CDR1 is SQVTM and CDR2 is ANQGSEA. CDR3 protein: CSVEGRDWSSTGELFF. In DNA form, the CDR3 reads TGCAGCGTCGAGGGGAGGGACTGGTCGAGCACCGGGGAGCTGTTTTTT.

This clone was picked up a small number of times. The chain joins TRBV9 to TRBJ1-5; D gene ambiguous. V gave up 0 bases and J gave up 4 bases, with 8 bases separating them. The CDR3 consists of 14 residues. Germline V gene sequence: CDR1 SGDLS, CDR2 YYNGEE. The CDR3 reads CASSVGSVNQPQHF. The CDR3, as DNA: TGTGCCAGCAGCGTAGGATCGGTAAATCAGCCCCAGCATTTT.

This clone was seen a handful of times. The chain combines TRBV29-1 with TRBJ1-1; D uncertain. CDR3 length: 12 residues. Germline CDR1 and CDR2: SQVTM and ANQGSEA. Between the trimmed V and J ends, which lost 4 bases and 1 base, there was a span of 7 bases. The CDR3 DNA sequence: TGCAGCGTTGGGCAATCGAACACTGAAGCTTTCTTT. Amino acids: CSVGQSNTEAFF.

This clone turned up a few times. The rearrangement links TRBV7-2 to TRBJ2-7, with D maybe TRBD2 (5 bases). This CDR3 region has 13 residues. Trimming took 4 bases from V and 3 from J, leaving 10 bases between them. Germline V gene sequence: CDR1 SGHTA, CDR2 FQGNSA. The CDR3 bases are TGTGCCAGCAGCTCAGGACTGGGCTACGAGCAGTACTTC. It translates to CASSSGLGYEQYF. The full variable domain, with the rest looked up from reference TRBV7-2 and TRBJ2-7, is GAGVSQSPSNKVTEKGKDVELRCDPISGHTALYWYRQSLGQGLEFLIYFQGNSAPDKSGLPSDRFSAERTGGSVSTLTIQRTQQEDSAVYLCASSSGLGYEQYFGPGTRLTVT.